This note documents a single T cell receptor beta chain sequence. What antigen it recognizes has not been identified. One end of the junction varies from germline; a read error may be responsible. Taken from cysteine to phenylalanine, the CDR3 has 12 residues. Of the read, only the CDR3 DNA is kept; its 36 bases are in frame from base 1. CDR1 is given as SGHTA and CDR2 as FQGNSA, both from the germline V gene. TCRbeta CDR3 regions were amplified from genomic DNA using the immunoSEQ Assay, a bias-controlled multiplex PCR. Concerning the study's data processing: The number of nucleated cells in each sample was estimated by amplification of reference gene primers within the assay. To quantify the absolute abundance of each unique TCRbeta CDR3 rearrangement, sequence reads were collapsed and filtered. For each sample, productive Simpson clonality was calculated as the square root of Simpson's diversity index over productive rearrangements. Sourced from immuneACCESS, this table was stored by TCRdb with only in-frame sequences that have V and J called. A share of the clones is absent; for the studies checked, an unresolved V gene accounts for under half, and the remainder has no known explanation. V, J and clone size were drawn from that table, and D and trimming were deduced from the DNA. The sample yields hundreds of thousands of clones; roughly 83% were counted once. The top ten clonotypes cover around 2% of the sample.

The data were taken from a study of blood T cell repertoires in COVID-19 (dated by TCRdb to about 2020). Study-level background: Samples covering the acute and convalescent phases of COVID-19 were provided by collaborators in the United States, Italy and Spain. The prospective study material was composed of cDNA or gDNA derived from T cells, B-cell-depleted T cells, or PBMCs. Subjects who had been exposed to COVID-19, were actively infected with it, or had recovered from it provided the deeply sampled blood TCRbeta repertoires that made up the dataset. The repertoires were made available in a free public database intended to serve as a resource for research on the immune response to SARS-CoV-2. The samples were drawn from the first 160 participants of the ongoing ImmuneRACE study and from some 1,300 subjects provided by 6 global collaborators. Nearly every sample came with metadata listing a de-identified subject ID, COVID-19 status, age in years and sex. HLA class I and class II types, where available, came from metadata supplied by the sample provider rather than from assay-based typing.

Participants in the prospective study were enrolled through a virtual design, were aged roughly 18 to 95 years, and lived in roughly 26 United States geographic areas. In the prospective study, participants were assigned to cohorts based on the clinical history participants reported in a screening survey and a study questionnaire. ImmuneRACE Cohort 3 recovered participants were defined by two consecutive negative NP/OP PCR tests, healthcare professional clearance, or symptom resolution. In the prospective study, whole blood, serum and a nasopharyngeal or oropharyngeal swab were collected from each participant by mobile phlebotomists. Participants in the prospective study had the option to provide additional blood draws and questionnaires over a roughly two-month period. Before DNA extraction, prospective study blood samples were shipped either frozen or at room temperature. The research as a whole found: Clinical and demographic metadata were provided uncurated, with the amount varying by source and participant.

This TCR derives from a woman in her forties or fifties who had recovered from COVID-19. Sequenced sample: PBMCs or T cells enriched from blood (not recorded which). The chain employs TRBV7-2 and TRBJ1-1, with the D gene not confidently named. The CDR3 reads CASSLGGPEAFF. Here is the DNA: TGTGCCAGCAGCTTAGGAGGTCCTGAGGCTTTCTTT. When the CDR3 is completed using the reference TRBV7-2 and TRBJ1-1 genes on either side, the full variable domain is GAGVSQSPSNKVTEKGKDVELRCDPISGHTALYWYRQSLGQGLEFLIYFQGNSAPDKSGLPSDRFSAERTGGSVSTLTIQRTQQEDSAVYLCASSLGGPEAFFGQGTRLTVV.